The source of this T cell receptor (beta chain) is a study of blood T cell repertoires in COVID-19 (dated by TCRdb to 2018 to 2020). For context, the study as a whole: The collaborator samples originated in the United States, Italy and Spain and spanned the acute and convalescent phases of COVID-19. The prospective study material was composed of cDNA or gDNA derived from T cells, B-cell-depleted T cells, or PBMCs. Deeply sampled blood TCRbeta repertoires from subjects exposed to, actively infected with, or recovered from COVID-19 were included in the dataset. The repertoires were made available in a free public database intended to serve as a resource for research on the immune response to SARS-CoV-2. The samples were drawn from two sources: the first 160 participants of the ongoing ImmuneRACE study, and over 1,000 subjects contributed by 6 global collaborators. The sample metadata nearly always contained a de-identified subject ID, COVID-19 status, age in years and sex. HLA class I and class II types, where available, came from metadata supplied by the sample provider rather than from assay-based typing. Points the paper makes about the study in general: How much clinical and demographic metadata was included differed by source and by participant, and the metadata was provided uncurated.

CDR1 and CDR2 are drawn from the germline V gene: KGHSH, LQKENI. From its cysteine to its phenylalanine, the CDR3 spans 16 amino acids. Only the CDR3 part of the read is kept: 48 bases, read in frame from the first base. The junction carries 16 bases between V and J, which are trimmed by 3 bases and 1 base respectively. The immunoSEQ Assay, a bias-controlled multiplex PCR, was used to amplify TCRbeta CDR3 regions from genomic DNA. On the authors' methods: The number of nucleated cells in each sample was estimated from the amplification of reference gene primers within the assay. To quantify the absolute abundance of each unique TCRbeta CDR3 rearrangement, sequence reads were collapsed and filtered. For each sample, productive Simpson clonality was calculated as the square root of Simpson's diversity index over productive rearrangements. TCRdb limited this immuneACCESS table to in-frame rearrangements with V and J called. A share of clones is missing; checked studies link under half to unresolved V genes, and the rest is unexplained. D and trimming were read from the DNA, whereas the V and J calls and clone size are those reported in that table. The sample records around 99,000 clones, 80% to 90% of which are singletons. Of the sample, 4.5% to 6% falls within the top ten clones.

Collaborating institutions collected whole blood in K2EDTA tubes following their own protocols. Collaborator samples were shipped for TCRbeta analysis as frozen whole blood, isolated PBMCs, or DNA extracted from either sample type. Note on this clone: Its antigen is currently not known. No much larger clone is present one base from it, and per-base qualities are unavailable.

The sequenced sample consisted of peripheral blood. The rearranged segments are TRBV18 and TRBJ2-7; matching of 6 bases hints at TRBD1 as the D gene. This TCR was sampled from a man in his forties with active or convalescent COVID-19. The nucleotide sequence is TGTGCCAGCTCACCTCGACAGGTGATGGTTTCCTACGAGCAGTACTTC. Translation gives CASSPRQVMVSYEQYF.